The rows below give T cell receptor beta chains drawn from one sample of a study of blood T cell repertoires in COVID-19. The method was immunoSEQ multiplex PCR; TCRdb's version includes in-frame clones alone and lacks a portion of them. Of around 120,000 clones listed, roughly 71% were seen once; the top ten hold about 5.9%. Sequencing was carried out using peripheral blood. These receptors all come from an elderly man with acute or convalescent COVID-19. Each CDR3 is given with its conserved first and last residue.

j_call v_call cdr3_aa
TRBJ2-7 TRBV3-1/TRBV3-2 CASSHGTSFDEQYF
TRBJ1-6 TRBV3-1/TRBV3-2 CASSPWDRDNSPLHF
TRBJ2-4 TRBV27 CASTTSGRALDIQYF
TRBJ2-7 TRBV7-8 CASSLGGRVYEQYF
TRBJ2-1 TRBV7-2 CASSLEVAGDIYNEQFF
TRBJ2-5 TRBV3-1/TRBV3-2 CARMEERPSRGTQYF
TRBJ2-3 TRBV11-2 CASSLGAYTDTQYF
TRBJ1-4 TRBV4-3 CASSQEGQGNEKLFF
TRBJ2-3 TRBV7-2 CASSFGLAADTQYF
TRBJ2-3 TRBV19 CASSAPRGRGTDTQYF
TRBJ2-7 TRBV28 CASSSPGLARYEQYF
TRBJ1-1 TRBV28 CASTIGGARAYTEAFF
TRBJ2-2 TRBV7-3 CASRLTSGNTGELFF